The 30 T cell receptor beta chains listed next were all sequenced from one sample in a study of molecular identifiers for immune sequencing clone quantification. TCRdb reprocessed the PCR reads with MiXCR, giving one entry per CDR3 protein. The sample has under 800,000 distinct CDR3 sequences; roughly 25% are singletons. The sequencing sample was made of naive CD8+ T cells from blood, with Jurkat cell RNA spiked in. Subset reported: FACS-sorted CD8+CD4-CCR7+CD45RA+ naive T cells. The receptors derive from a human donor in good health. Some libraries in this study had Jurkat cell RNA spiked in.

In the case of this clonotype: This clone may be a read error of a much larger clone one base away. The chain combines TRBV29-1 with TRBJ1-1; D unclear. CDR1 is SQVTM, CDR2 ANQGSEA, per germline. The CDR3 is 13 amino acids. Here the CDR3 reads CSVALQRNAEAFF. Written as DNA, the CDR3 is TGCAGCGTTGCCCTACAGAGGAACGCTGAAGCTTTCTTT.

This rearrangement joins TRBV20-1 to TRBJ2-5, with TRBD1 matching over 7 bases. Germline V gene data show CDR1 as DFQATT and CDR2 as SNEGSKA (reference sequence). The CDR3 extends over 14 amino acids. Germline trimming cut 5 bases from V and 2 bases from J; bases unmatched to any gene: 8. The CDR3 bases are TGCAGTGCTGGCCGGGACAGTTCTCAAGAGACCCAGTACTTC. This translates into CSAGRDSSQETQYF.

A note on this clonotype: One base away lies a much larger clone, so this may be a sequencing read error. This likely comes from a read error, as the CDR3 has no conserved phenylalanine or tryptophan at its end. The V gene is TRBV5-1, the J gene TRBJ2-7, with a tentative D call TRBD2 (6 bases). The CDR3 runs 14 residues. Germline V lookup: CDR1 SGHRS, CDR2 YFSETQ. V was trimmed by 0 bases and J by 2 bases, leaving 9 bases between them. In DNA, the CDR3 is TGCGCCAGCAGCTTGGCCTGGGGGGCCTACGAGCAGTACCTC. Translated, it gives CASSLAWGAYEQYL.

This clonotype has only a few counts. The genes are TRBV12-3 or TRBV12-4 and TRBJ2-7, with 8 nucleotides matching TRBD1. The CDR3 runs 16 residues. With 7 bases clipped from V and 2 bases from J, the junction kept 13 bases outside the gene matches. CDR3 loop: CASTTVPGQEPYEQYF. CDR3 in DNA: TGTGCCAGCACCACAGTACCGGGACAGGAACCCTACGAGCAGTACTTC.

This clonotype was seen only a few times. The chain uses TRBV4-3 and TRBJ1-4; D remains ambiguous. This CDR3 is 15 amino acids long. Trimming removed 0 bases at V and 5 bases at J, with 10 bases between. CDR1 and CDR2 (germline): LGHNA, YSLEER. In DNA form, the CDR3 reads TGCGCCAGCAGCCAAGATGCGGAATCGAATGAAAAACTGTTTTTT. This encodes CASSQDAESNEKLFF.

This clonotype was counted many times. This chain joins TRBV29-1 and TRBJ2-4, with D hard to call. Germline values: CDR1 SQVTM, CDR2 ANQGSEA. CDR3 length equals 13 residues. Trimming pared 6 bases from V and 0 bases from J, leaving 9 bases between. DNA for the CDR3: TGCAGCGTCGTAACGGTAGCCAAAAACATTCAGTACTTC. Translating gives CSVVTVAKNIQYF.

As for this clonotype: One end of the junction does not line up with germline, which may come from a read error. This sequence joins TRBV7-9 and TRBJ2-7, with D tentatively TRBD1 (7 bases). Looked up from germline, CDR1 is SEHNR and CDR2 is FQNEAQ (reference sequence). The CDR3 extends over 13 amino acids. The CDR3 bases are TGCGCCAGCAGCCCGCGGGACAGCTACGAGCAGTCCTTC. Protein: CASSPRDSYEQSF.

At least ten counts were recorded for this clonotype. The chain employs TRBV21-1 and TRBJ1-2; TRBD1, the table's D call, lacks a check against the DNA. TRBV21-1 represents a pseudogene. CDR3 size: 17 residues. CDR3 amino acids: CASGKIDRERRGYGYTF. CDR3 nucleotide sequence: TGTGCCAGCGGAAAAATCGACAGGGAACGAAGAGGCTATGGCTACACCTTC.

To note about this clonotype: A much larger clone differs by one base, so this may be a read error. This chain uses TRBV28 with TRBJ2-2, with D hard to call. Trimming shortened V by 5 bases and J by 3 bases, and 13 bases separated the two germline ends. This CDR3 region has 15 residues. Germline V gene lookup returns CDR1 MDHEN and CDR2 SYDVKM. CDR3 coding DNA: TGTGCCAGCAGTCTTCGAGTAAGGTACACCGGGGAGCTGTTTTTT. It specifies CASSLRVRYTGELFF.

The chain couples TRBV28 to TRBJ1-6, with D uncertain. This CDR3 is 14 amino acids long. V was shortened by 1 base and J by 4 bases, with 5 bases between the two germline ends. CDR1 is MDHEN, CDR2 SYDVKM, per germline. The CDR3 sequence: CASSLSGYNSPLHF. The CDR3 DNA is TGTGCCAGCAGTTTATCGGGATATAATTCACCCCTCCACTTT.

This clonotype was recorded at least ten times. V usage is TRBV4-3 and J usage is TRBJ2-3, with D tentatively TRBD1 (6 bases). The ends were cut back, 0 bases at V and 2 bases at J, with 12 bases in the middle. Germline V gene data show CDR1 as LGHNA and CDR2 as YSLEER. The CDR3 covers 16 residues. The CDR3 protein is CASSQEWQGNTDTQYF. In DNA form, the CDR3 reads TGCGCCAGCAGCCAAGAATGGCAGGGGAACACAGATACGCAGTATTTT.

This clonotype was picked up many times. This chain uses TRBV29-1 with TRBJ2-4; D call uncertain. The V end was cut by 0 bases, the J end by 0 bases, with 15 bases between. The CDR3 is 17 residues long. Germline assignment: CDR1 SQVTM and CDR2 ANQGSEA. The CDR3 DNA reads TGCAGCGTTGAAGATCGCAGCTTCAAACTAGCCAAAAACATTCAGTACTTC. This codes for CSVEDRSFKLAKNIQYF.

This clonotype was counted at least ten times. The genes are TRBV5-5 and TRBJ2-5; 11 bases line up with TRBD1. Germline V gene data show CDR1 as SGHKS and CDR2 as YYEKEE (reference sequence). The CDR3 sequence is 15 residues long. V shed 3 bases, J shed 6 bases, and the junction held 7 bases outside the gene matches. CDR3 bases: TGTGCCAGCAGCTCCGGGACAGGGGGTTGGAAGACCCAGTACTTC. It specifies CASSSGTGGWKTQYF.

In this sample, this clonotype turned up many times. The gene calls are TRBV4-2 and TRBJ2-7; D not certain. This CDR3 spans 15 amino acids. The V end was cut by 1 base, the J end by 2 bases, with 12 bases between. Germline lookup yields CDR1 LGHNA and CDR2 YNFKEQ. The chain's CDR3 is CASSQVKDGPYEQYF. In DNA, the CDR3 is TGTGCCAGCAGCCAAGTGAAGGACGGACCCTACGAGCAGTACTTC.

The chain couples TRBV29-1 to TRBJ1-1; unclear D gene. V lost 5 bases and J lost 3, with 7 bases in between. There are 11 residues in the CDR3. The V gene's germline CDR1 is SQVTM and CDR2 ANQGSEA. Here the CDR3 reads CSVPAYTEAFF. CDR3 coding DNA: TGCAGCGTTCCCGCTTACACTGAAGCTTTCTTT.

This clonotype appeared a single time. This may be a read error, as it is one base from a much larger clone. The chain couples TRBV28 to TRBJ1-1; D possibly corresponds to TRBD1 (6 bases). CDR1 and CDR2 from the germline V gene are MDHEN and SYDVKM. Trimming took off 3 bases at V and 6 bases at J, with 14 bases between the two ends. This CDR3 region has 14 residues. CDR3 protein: CASSFRGIGAEAFF. CDR3 bases: TGTGCCAGCAGTTTTAGGGGGATAGGAGCTGAAGCTTTCTTT.

The chain is built from TRBV19 and TRBJ1-5; D possibly corresponds to TRBD1 (5 bases). The V and J ends lost 9 bases and 3 bases respectively, with 12 bases between them. CDR3 length: 13 residues. Germline V CDR1 and CDR2: LNHDA, SQIVND (reference sequence). The CDR3 is CASSGGYNQPQHF. The CDR3 DNA follows: TGTGCCAGCAGTGGGGGTTACAATCAGCCCCAGCATTTT. The variable domain in full, completed from reference TRBV19 and TRBJ1-5, reads DGGITQSPKYLFRKEGQNVTLSCEQNLNHDAMYWYRQDPGQGLRLIYYSQIVNDFQKGDIAEGYSVSREKKESFPLTVTSAQKNPTAFYLCASSGGYNQPQHFGDGTRLSIL.

This clonotype was seen at least ten times. The CDR3 sequence: CSVAGEPGRGETQYF. DNA of the CDR3: TGCAGCGTGGCTGGAGAGCCAGGGAGGGGAGAGACCCAGTACTTC. This chain joins TRBV29-1 and TRBJ2-5, with 7 nucleotides matching TRBD2. This CDR3 has 15 amino acids. Germline V gene sequence: CDR1 SQVTM, CDR2 ANQGSEA. J lost 4 bases, V lost 6 bases, and 14 bases had no gene match.

The chain uses TRBV10-1 and TRBJ2-6; TRBD1 aligns across 7 bases. The ends lost 11 bases at V and 1 base at J; junction bases unmatched: 11. CDR3 size: 16 residues. From germline, CDR1 is WNHNN and CDR2 SYGVQD (reference sequence). The CDR3 spells CAGRGQEASGANVLTF. The CDR3 DNA is TGCGCCGGAAGAGGACAGGAAGCTTCTGGGGCCAACGTCCTGACTTTC.

There are many counts of this clonotype. V and J are TRBV2 and TRBJ1-2, with D possibly being TRBD1 (5 bases). CDR1 SNHLY and CDR2 FYNNEI come from the germline V gene. The length of the CDR3 is 14 residues. Trimming pared 6 bases from V and 1 base from J, leaving 12 bases between. CDR3 loop: CASRGPDSNYGYTF. The CDR3 DNA sequence: TGTGCCAGCAGGGGCCCTGACAGTAACTATGGCTACACCTTC.

The chain links TRBV12-3 or TRBV12-4 to TRBJ2-3; 12 bases line up with TRBD1. This CDR3 contains 15 residues. V was pared by 5 bases and J by 6 bases, with 6 bases of the junction left unmatched. In nucleotides, the CDR3 is TGTGCCAGCAGTCTGACGGGACAGGGGGCGGATACGCAGTATTTT. This translates into CASSLTGQGADTQYF.

This clonotype came up many times. V is TRBV30 and J is TRBJ1-3, with D possibly being TRBD1 (5 bases). The germline V gene encodes CDR1 GTSNPN and CDR2 SVGIG (reference sequence). This CDR3 spans 13 amino acids. V lost 8 bases and J lost 0, with 11 bases in between. The CDR3 region is CAGGPSSGNTIYF. CDR3 nucleotide sequence: TGTGCCGGGGGACCGTCCTCTGGAAACACCATATATTTT. Variable domain in full (rest from reference TRBV30 and TRBJ1-3): SQTIHQWPATLVQPVGSPLSLECTVEGTSNPNLYWYRQAAGRGLQLLFYSVGIGQISSEVPQNLSASRPQDRQFILSSKKLLLSDSGFYLCAGGPSSGNTIYFGEGSWLTVV.

In regard to this clonotype: Being one base from a much bigger clone, this may be a read error. The genes are TRBV7-2 and TRBJ1-5; D is unclear. V lost 3 bases to trimming and J lost 0 bases, with 6 bases between them. The CDR3 has 14 residues. Germline CDR1 reads SGHTA; CDR2 reads FQGNSA. The chain's CDR3 is CASSFGNSNQPQHF. The CDR3 nucleotides are TGTGCCAGCAGCTTTGGGAATAGCAATCAGCCCCAGCATTTT.

This clonotype has at least ten counts. The CDR3 DNA sequence: TGTGCCAGCAGTTCCTGGGACACAGATACGCAGTATTTT. This codes for CASSSWDTDTQYF. The chain uses TRBV6-2 or TRBV6-3 and TRBJ2-3; D uncertain. Between the trimmed V and J ends, which lost 4 bases and 2 bases, there was a span of 7 bases. Germline lookup yields CDR1 MNHEY and CDR2 SVGEGT. CDR3 size: 13 residues.

The sample holds a few counts of this clonotype. The DNA of the CDR3 is TGTGCCAGCACCGAGACAGGCATAAGGGAGACCCAGTACTTC. This sequence encodes CASTETGIRETQYF. The J gene is TRBJ2-5, the V gene TRBV6-2 or TRBV6-3; the D gene is possibly TRBD1 (6 bases). Germline lookup yields CDR1 MNHEY and CDR2 SVGEGT. The V and J ends lost 7 bases and 5 bases respectively, with 17 bases between them. CDR3 length: 14 amino acids.

Comments on this clonotype: A read error is likely, as this CDR3 ends without the conserved phenylalanine or tryptophan. V usage is TRBV5-3 and J usage is TRBJ2-1; D not resolved. TRBV5-3 is an ORF, with its function uncertain. The CDR3 loop spans 15 amino acids. Trimming removed 8 bases at V and 4 bases at J, with 19 bases between. For the CDR3, the DNA is TGTGCCAGCATCTTGTCCCGGGCCCCATACAATGAGCAGTTCTTA. Its protein product is CASILSRAPYNEQFL.

V gene TRBV28 combines with J gene TRBJ1-1; 7 nucleotides align to TRBD1. Germline-derived CDR1 and CDR2 are MDHEN and SYDVKM. Losses at the gene ends were 7 bases for V and 5 bases for J; bases not matched to a gene: 10. The CDR3 consists of 14 residues. CDR3 nucleotide sequence: TGTGCCAGCACTACCCGGGACAGCTGGACTGAAGCTTTCTTT. Residues: CASTTRDSWTEAFF.

As regards this clonotype: This may be a read error, as it is one base from a much larger clone. The gene calls are TRBV20-1 and TRBJ1-1; no firm D call. Germline V CDR1 and CDR2: DFQATT, SNEGSKA (reference sequence). V was shortened by 6 bases and J by 6 bases, with 11 bases between the two germline ends. This CDR3 has 11 residues. CDR3 in DNA: TGCAGTGCCCTAAGCCAGGCTGAAGCTTTCTTT. Protein sequence: CSALSQAEAFF.

V gene TRBV5-1 combines with J gene TRBJ1-4; 8 bases are a match to TRBD1. The V gene end was trimmed by 4 bases and the J gene end by 13 bases; junction bases not matched to a gene: 12. This CDR3 has 14 amino acids. Per germline, CDR1 SGHRS and CDR2 YFSETQ. DNA of the CDR3: TGCGCCAGCAGCCTAGGACAGGGTAGTGAATTACTGTTTTTT. Protein: CASSLGQGSELLFF.

This clonotype was found a few times. This chain joins TRBV7-6 and TRBJ2-2; D may be TRBD1 (6 bases). V shed 5 bases and J shed 6 bases, with 13 bases lying between them. CDR3 length equals 14 residues. Per the germline V gene, CDR1 is SGHVS and CDR2 is FNYEAQ. The CDR3 here is CASSTGQNPGELFF. Here the CDR3 DNA reads TGTGCCAGCAGCACTGGACAGAATCCCGGGGAGCTGTTTTTT.